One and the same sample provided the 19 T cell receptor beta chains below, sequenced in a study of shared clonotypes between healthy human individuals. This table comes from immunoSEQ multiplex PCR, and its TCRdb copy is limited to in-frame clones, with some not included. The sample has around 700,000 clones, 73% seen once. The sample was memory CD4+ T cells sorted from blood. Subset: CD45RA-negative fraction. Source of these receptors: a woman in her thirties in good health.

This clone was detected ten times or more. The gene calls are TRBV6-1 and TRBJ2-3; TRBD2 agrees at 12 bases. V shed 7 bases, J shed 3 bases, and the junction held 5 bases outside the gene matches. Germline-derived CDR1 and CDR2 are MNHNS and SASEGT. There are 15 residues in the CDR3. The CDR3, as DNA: TGTGCCAGCACCTTCGGACTAGCGGGAACAGATACGCAGTATTTT. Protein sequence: CASTFGLAGTDTQYF.

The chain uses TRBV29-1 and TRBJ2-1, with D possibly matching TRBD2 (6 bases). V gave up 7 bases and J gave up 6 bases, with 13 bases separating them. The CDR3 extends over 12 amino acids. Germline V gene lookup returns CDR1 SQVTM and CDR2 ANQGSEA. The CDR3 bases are TGCAGCGCCCGCTGGGGGGTCAATGAGCAGTTCTTC. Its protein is CSARWGVNEQFF.

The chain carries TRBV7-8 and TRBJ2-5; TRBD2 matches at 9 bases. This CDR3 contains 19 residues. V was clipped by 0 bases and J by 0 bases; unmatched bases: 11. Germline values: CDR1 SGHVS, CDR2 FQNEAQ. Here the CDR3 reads CASSLAGVWRLADQETQYF. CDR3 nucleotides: TGTGCCAGCAGCTTAGCCGGGGTTTGGAGACTAGCGGACCAAGAGACCCAGTACTTC. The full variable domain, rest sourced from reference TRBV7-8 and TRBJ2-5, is GAGVSQSPRYKVAKRGQDVALRCDPISGHVSLFWYQQALGQGPEFLTYFQNEAQLDKSGLPSDRFFAERPEGSVSTLKIQRTQQEDSAVYLCASSLAGVWRLADQETQYFGPGTRLLVL.

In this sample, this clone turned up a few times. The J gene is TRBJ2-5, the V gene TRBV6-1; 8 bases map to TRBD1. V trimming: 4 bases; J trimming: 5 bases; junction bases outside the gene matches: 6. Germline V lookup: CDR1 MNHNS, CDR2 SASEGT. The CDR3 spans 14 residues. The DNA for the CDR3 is TGTGCCAGCAGTGGCACAGGGGGGATCGAGACCCAGTACTTC. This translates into CASSGTGGIETQYF.

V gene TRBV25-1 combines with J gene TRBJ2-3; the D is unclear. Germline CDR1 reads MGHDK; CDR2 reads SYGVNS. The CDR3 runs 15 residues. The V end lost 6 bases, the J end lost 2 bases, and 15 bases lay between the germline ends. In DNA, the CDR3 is TGTGCCAGCAGGAGTCCAAGCATCGACACAGATACGCAGTATTTT. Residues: CASRSPSIDTDTQYF.

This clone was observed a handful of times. The CDR3 bases are TGTGCCAGCAGTGAATGGTCCGTCGCGAACACCGGGGAGCTGTTTTTT. As protein: CASSEWSVANTGELFF. V usage is TRBV2 and J usage is TRBJ2-2; D remains ambiguous. The CDR3 loop spans 16 amino acids. CDR1 and CDR2 from the germline V gene are SNHLY and FYNNEI. Trimming left V 2 bases short and J 0 bases short, with 10 bases between.

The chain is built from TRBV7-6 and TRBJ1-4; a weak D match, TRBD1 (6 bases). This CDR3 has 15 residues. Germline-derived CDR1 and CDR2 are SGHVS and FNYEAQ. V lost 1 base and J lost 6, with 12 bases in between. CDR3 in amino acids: CASSLGQGSDEKLFF. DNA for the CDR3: TGTGCCAGCAGCTTAGGTCAGGGGTCGGATGAAAAACTGTTTTTT.

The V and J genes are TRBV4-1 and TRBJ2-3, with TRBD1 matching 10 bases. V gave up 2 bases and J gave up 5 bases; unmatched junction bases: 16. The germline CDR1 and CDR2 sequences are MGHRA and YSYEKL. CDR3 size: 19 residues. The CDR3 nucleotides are TGCGCCAGCAGCCAATTAAAGTTAGGAGACAGGGGGCTTAGAGATACGCAGTATTTT. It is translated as CASSQLKLGDRGLRDTQYF.

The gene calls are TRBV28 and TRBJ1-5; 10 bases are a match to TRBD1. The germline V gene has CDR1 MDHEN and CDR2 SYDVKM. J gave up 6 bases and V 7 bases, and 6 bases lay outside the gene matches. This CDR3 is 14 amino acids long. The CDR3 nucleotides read TGTGCCAGCACCACGGGACAGGGGAGTCAGCCCCAGCATTTT. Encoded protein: CASTTGQGSQPQHF.

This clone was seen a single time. The chain's CDR3 is CASSHPTANYGYTF. Here the CDR3 DNA reads TGTGCCAGCAGTCACCCGACAGCGAACTATGGCTACACCTTC. The chain carries TRBV6-5 and TRBJ1-2; TRBD1 might be the D (5 bases). The germline V and J ends were trimmed by 5 bases and 2 bases, with 12 bases remaining between them. CDR1 and CDR2 from the germline V gene are MNHEY and SVGAGI. This CDR3 comprises 14 residues.

The CDR3 loop is CASSRTGGPEETQYF. The CDR3 bases are TGCGCCAGCAGCCGGACAGGGGGTCCCGAAGAGACCCAGTACTTC. The chain uses TRBV5-1 and TRBJ2-5; 10 positions agree with TRBD1. CDR1 is SGHRS, CDR2 YFSETQ, per germline. Trimming removed 4 bases from V and 3 bases from J; junction bases left unmatched: 6. This CDR3 contains 15 residues.

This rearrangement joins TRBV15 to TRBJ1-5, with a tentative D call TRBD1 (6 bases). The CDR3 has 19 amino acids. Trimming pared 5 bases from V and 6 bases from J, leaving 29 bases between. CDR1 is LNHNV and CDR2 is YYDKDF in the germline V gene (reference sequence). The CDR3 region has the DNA TGTGCCACCAGCGGCTCATATACGGGGGCAGGGGAATACTTTCAGCCCCAGCATTTT. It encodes CATSGSYTGAGEYFQPQHF.

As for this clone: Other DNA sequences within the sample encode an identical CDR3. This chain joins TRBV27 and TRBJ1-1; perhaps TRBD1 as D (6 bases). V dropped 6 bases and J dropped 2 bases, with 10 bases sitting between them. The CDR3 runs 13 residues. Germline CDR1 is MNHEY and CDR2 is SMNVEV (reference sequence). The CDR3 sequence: CASSLQGNTEAFF. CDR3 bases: TGTGCCAGCAGCTTACAGGGAAACACTGAAGCTTTCTTT.

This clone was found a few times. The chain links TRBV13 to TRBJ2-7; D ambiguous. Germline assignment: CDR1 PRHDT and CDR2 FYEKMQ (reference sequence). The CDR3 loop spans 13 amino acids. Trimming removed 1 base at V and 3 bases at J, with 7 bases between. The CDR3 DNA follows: TGTGCCAGCAGCTTAGCTTCGATCTACGAGCAGTACTTC. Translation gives CASSLASIYEQYF.

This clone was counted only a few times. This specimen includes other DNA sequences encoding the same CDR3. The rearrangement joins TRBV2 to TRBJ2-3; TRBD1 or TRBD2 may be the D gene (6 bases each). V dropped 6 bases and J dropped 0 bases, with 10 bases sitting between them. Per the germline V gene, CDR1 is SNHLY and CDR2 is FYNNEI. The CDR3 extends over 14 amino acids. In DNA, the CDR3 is TGTGCCAGCAGGCGGGACACTAGCACAGATACGCAGTATTTT. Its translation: CASRRDTSTDTQYF.

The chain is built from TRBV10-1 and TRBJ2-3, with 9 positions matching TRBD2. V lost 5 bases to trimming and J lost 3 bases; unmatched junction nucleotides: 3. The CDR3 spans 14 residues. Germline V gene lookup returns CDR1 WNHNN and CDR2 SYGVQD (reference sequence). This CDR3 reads CASSSGRRTDTQYF. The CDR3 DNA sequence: TGCGCCAGCAGTAGCGGGAGGAGAACAGATACGCAGTATTTT.

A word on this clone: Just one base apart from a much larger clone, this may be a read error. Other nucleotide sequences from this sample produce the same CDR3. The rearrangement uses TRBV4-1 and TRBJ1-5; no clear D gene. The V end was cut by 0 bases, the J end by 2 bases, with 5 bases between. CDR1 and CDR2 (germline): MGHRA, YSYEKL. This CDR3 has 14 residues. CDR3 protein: CASSQDPGNQPQHF. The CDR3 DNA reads TGCGCCAGCAGCCAAGATCCCGGCAATCAGCCCCAGCATTTT.

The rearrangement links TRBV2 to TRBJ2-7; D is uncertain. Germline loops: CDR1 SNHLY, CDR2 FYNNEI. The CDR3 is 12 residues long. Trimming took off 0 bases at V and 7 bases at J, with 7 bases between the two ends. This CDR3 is CASSEAPVEQYF. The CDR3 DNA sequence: TGTGCCAGCAGTGAAGCGCCGGTTGAGCAGTACTTC.

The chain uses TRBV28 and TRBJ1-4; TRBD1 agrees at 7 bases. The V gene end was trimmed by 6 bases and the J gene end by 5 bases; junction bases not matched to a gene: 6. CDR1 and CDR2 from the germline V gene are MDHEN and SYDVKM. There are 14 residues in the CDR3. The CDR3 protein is CASRTGTANEKLFF. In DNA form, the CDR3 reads TGTGCCAGCAGGACCGGGACAGCGAATGAAAAACTGTTTTTT.